One sample yielded the 7 T cell receptor beta chains listed below, sequenced in a study of tumor-infiltrating lymphocytes in primary liver carcinoma. Total RNA amounting to roughly 450 ng was the source from which TCR beta cDNA was made with a constant-region primer. Libraries for TCR beta were built through three nested multiplex PCR rounds, which together made up a slightly modified ARM-PCR procedure. Forward primers for TRBV1-TRBV30 and a C-beta reverse primer served the first two PCR rounds, at roughly 10 cycles each. From the multiplex PCR reads, TCRdb called clonotypes with MiXCR, one entry per CDR3 protein. The sample comprises over 250,000 distinct CDR3 sequences, roughly three fifths of which are singletons, and about 17% rests with the top ten. Unsorted whole blood yielded the blood RNA, and germline DNA was also extracted. Material for sequencing was peripheral blood. Source of these receptors: a woman in her 30s with primary liver carcinoma and hepatitis B virus infection.

On this clonotype: A junction end diverges from the germline sequence, so it may reflect a read error. V and J are TRBV4-3 and TRBJ2-7, with TRBD1 as a possible D gene (6 bases). There are 15 residues in the CDR3. CDR1 and CDR2 from the germline V gene are LGHNA and YSLEER. The CDR3: CASSQDLDSSYGQYF. The CDR3 DNA sequence: TGTGCCAGCAGCCAAGATCTGGACAGTTCCTACGGGCAGTACTTC.

The genes are TRBV5-4 and TRBJ2-5, with unresolved D. The CDR3 has 12 amino acids. V lost 6 bases and J 2 bases, leaving 8 bases between the germline ends. Germline V gives CDR1 SGHNT, CDR2 YYREEE (reference sequence). CDR3 residues: CASNQTQETQYF. DNA for the CDR3: TGTGCCAGCAACCAGACTCAAGAGACCCAGTACTTC. Combining the CDR3 with reference TRBV5-4 and TRBJ2-5 gives the whole variable domain ETGVTQSPTHLIKTRGQQVTLRCSSQSGHNTVSWYQQALGQGPQFIFQYYREEENGRGNFPPRFSGLQFPNYSSELNVNALELDDSALYLCASNQTQETQYFGPGTRLLVL.

This clonotype appeared a few times. V gene TRBV5-4 combines with J gene TRBJ1-2; weak D call: TRBD1 (5 bases). Germline loops: CDR1 SGHNT, CDR2 YYREEE (reference sequence). The CDR3 totals 14 residues. V gave up 4 bases and J gave up 1 base, with 11 bases separating them. In DNA form, the CDR3 reads TGTGCCAGCAGCCCGGGACTAAGTAACTATGGCTACACCTTC. Amino acids: CASSPGLSNYGYTF.

With respect to this clonotype: An end of the junction does not agree with germline; a read error may underlie this. The rearrangement joins TRBV29-1 to TRBJ2-5, with 7 bases matching TRBD2. Germline V CDR1 and CDR2: SQVTM, ANQGSEA. The length of the CDR3 is 12 residues. CDR3 in amino acids: CSVRAGLEAQYF. The CDR3 DNA reads TGCAGTGTGCGAGCGGGGTTAGAGGCCCAGTACTTC.

This clonotype was observed at least ten times. CDR3 nucleotide sequence: TGTGCCAGCAGCTTAGCGAGGGACCCCGTCTCGGCCGAGCAGTACTTC. It codes for CASSLARDPVSAEQYF. The chain is built from TRBV11-1 and TRBJ2-7; either TRBD1 or TRBD2 may fit D (5 bases each). Trimming stripped 0 bases from V and 6 bases from J, with 18 bases between. Germline values: CDR1 SGHAT, CDR2 FQDESV (reference sequence). The CDR3 extends over 16 amino acids.

J is TRBJ2-7 and V is TRBV14; D ambiguous. CDR1 and CDR2 (germline): SGHDN, FVKESK. Trimming took 2 bases from V and 4 from J, leaving 3 bases between them. The CDR3 contains 11 residues. In DNA, the CDR3 is TGTGCCAGCAGCCAATGGTACGAGCAGTACTTC. Protein product: CASSQWYEQYF.

With respect to this clonotype: This may be a read error, as it is one base from a much larger clone. V usage is TRBV12-3 or TRBV12-4 and J usage is TRBJ1-5; D gene unclear. V was pared by 2 bases and J by 2 bases, with 7 bases between. The CDR3 covers 14 residues. The CDR3 DNA reads TGTGCCAGCAGTTTATTGGAGGGCAATCAGCCCCAGCATTTT. Amino acids: CASSLLEGNQPQHF.